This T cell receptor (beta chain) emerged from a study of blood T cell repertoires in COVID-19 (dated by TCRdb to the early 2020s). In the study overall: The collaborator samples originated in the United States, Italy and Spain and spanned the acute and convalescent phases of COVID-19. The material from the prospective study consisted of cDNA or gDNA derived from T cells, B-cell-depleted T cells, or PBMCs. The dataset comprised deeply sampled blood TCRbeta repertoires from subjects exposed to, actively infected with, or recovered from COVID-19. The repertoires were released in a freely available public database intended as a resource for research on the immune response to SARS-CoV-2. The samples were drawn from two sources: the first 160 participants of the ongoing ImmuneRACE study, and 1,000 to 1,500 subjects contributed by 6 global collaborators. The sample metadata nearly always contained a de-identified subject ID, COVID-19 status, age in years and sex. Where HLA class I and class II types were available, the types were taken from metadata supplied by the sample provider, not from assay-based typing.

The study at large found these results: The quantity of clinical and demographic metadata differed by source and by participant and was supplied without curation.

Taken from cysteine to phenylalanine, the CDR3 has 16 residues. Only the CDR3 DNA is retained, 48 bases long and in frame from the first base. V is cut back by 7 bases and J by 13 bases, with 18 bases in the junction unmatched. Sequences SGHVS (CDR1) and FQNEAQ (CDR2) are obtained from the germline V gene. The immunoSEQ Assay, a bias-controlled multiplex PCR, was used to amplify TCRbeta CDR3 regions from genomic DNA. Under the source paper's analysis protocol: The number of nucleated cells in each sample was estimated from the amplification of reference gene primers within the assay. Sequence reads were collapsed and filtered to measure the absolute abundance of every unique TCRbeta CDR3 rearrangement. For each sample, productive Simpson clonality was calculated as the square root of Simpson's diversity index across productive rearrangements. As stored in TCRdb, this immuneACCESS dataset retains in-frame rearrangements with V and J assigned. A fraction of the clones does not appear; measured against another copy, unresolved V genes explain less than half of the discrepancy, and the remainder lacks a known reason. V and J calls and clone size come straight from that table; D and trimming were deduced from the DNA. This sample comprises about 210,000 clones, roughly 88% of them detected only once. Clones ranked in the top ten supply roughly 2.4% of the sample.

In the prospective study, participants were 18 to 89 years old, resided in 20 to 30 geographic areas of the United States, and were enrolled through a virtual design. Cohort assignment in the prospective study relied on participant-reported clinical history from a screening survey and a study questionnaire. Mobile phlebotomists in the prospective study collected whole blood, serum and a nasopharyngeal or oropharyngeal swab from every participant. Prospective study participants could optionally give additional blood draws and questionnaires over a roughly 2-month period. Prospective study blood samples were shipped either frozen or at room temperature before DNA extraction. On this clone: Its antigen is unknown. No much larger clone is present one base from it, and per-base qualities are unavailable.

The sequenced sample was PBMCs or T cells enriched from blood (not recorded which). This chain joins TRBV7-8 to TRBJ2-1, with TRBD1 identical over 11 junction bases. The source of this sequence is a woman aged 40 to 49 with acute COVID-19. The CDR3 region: CASTISGWTGGELQFF. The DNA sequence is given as TGTGCCAGCACCATATCCGGTTGGACAGGGGGCGAGCTACAGTTCTTC.